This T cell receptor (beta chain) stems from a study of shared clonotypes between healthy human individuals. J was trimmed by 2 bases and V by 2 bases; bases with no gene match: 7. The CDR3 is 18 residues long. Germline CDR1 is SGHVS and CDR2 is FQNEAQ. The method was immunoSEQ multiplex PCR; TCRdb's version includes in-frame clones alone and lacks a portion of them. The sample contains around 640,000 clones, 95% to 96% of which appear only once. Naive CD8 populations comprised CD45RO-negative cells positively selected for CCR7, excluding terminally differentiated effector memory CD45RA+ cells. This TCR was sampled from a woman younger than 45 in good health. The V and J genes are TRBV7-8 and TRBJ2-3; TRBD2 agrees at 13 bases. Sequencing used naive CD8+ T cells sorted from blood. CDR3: CASSLILAGGPITDTQYF. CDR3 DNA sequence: TGTGCCAGCAGCTTAATACTAGCGGGAGGGCCCATCACAGATACGCAGTATTTT.